This note documents a single TCR beta chain sequence. Antigen: not known. The PCR had 60 Vbeta and 13 Jbeta primers. Generated by immunoSEQ multiplex PCR, the TCRdb table keeps only in-frame clones and is missing some. The repertoire has roughly 100,000 clones, approximately 73% of them found once; the top ten carry about a tenth. The record originates from a study of cytomegalovirus exposure and HLA in healthy donors. Overall study context: Unique TCRs numbering around 80 million, obtained from HLA-typed donors, made up an early data release.

Regarding the study as a whole: A list of 164 TCR beta chains associated with cytomegalovirus was given. Data from an earlier analysis indicated that most TCR beta V segments were productive either about 87% or about 30% of the time.

The sample consisted of PBMCs. The source is a woman under 30 in good health and CMV-seropositive.

CDR3 sequence (DNA): TGTGCCAGCAGCCTCTTTAGTGGACTGAGTAGCGGGAGAGGAGCAGATACGCAGTATTTT. Amino acids: CASSLFSGLSSGRGADTQYF. J is TRBJ2-3 and V is TRBV14; TRBD2 agrees at 9 bases. Per germline, CDR1 SGHDN and CDR2 FVKESK. The CDR3 loop spans 20 amino acids. Trimming removed 4 bases from V and 4 bases from J; junction bases left unmatched: 21.